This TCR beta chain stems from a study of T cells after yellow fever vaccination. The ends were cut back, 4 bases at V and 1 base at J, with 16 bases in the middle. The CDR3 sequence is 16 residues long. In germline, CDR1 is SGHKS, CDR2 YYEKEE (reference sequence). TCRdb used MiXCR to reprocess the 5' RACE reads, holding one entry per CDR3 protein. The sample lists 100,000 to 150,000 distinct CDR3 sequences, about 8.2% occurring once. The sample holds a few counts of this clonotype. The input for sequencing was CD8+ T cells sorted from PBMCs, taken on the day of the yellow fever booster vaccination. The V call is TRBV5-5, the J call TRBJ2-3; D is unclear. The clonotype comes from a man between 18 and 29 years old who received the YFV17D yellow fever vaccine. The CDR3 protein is CASSPRIRTGTDTQYF. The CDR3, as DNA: TGTGCCAGCAGCCCCAGGATAAGGACGGGCACAGATACGCAGTATTTT. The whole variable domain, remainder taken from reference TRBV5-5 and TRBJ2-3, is DAGVTQSPTHLIKTRGQQVTLRCSPISGHKSVSWYQQVLGQGPQFIFQYYEKEERGRGNFPDRFSARQFPNYSSELNVNALLLGDSALYLCASSPRIRTGTDTQYFGPGTRLTVL.